The source of this T cell receptor (beta chain) is a study of blood T cell dynamics during melanoma immunotherapy (dated by TCRdb to 2020 to 2022). Broadly, across the study: All patients had metastatic melanoma and were given first-line pembrolizumab or nivolumab plus ipilimumab as standard of care in the United Kingdom. Peripheral T cell receptor repertoires of metastatic melanoma patients were profiled before and after one cycle of checkpoint inhibitor therapy to find early correlates of response. Consecutive patients formed a training cohort, and a further independent group of patients from the same centre was pooled into an external validation set. The paper as a whole reports these results and caveats: Unlike progressors, patients who went on to achieve disease control showed a bifurcated reorganization of the PBMC repertoire at W3, with either increased clonality or increased diversity. Whether the T cell clones behind the repertoire changes were melanoma-specific or instead reflected general immune activation was something the study could not determine. The relatively small sample size was recognized as a factor that could limit how well the results generalize.

The trim is 5 bases for V and 5 bases for J, with a gap of 11 bases between the germline ends. Per the germline V gene (reference sequence), SGHNT is the CDR1 and YYREEE is the CDR2. Counted from cysteine to phenylalanine, this CDR3 has 14 amino acids. The kept DNA is CDR3 alone, 42 bases in frame from the first base. On this clone itself: Its antigen remains unidentified. No much larger clonotype is one base removed from it; base qualities were not supplied.

Read against the paper, the sample's time point label means: week 3, after first cycle of checkpoint inhibitor. Blood samples were collected before treatment (T0) and at week 3 (W3), after the first cycle of checkpoint blockade. Except for a couple of patients with rapid clinical progression, response was assessed 12 weeks after the first infusion by RECIST 1.1; disease control meant complete response, partial response or stable disease. Patients were not eligible if they had prior systemic cancer treatment, concomitant immunosuppressant therapy or synchronous other active malignancies. Bulk PBMC and plasma cell-free DNA were both sequenced for TCR beta so that circulating cells and T cell turnover could be tracked. Lymphoprep and SepMate tubes were used to isolate PBMC from blood, and red cell lysis was then performed. QIAamp DNA Blood Mini kits were used to extract DNA from both PBMC and sorted T cell subsets.

Every bulk PBMC sample had a fixed 350 ng of DNA loaded. Following the manufacturer instructions, the immunoSEQ TCRb Assay kit was used to amplify TCR beta CDR3 sequences from genomic DNA. The KAPA Library Quantification Kit for Illumina platforms was used to quantify pooled libraries by qPCR. Pooled libraries were sequenced on an Illumina NextSeq 500, clustered at roughly 0.6-1.2 pM. The source study handled its data this way. TCR data were analyzed with immunoSEQ ANALYZER and the R LymphoSeq package. A rearrangement efficiency score was calculated as productive divided by the sum of productive and non-productive CDR3 sequences. Clonality was measured with the Gini coefficient and diversity with the Renyi index at alpha=1, compared pairwise between timepoints within each patient. In LymphoSeq, clonal relatedness was computed using an edit distance of 3, and repertoire similarity was computed using the Bhattacharyya coefficient. Linear discriminant analysis on week-3 changes in clonality and diversity was built with the R MASS and caret packages to classify response. In its TCRdb copy, this immuneACCESS table keeps in-frame sequences only and misses some clones. Where compared with another copy, unresolved V genes explain less than half of these, and the others have no known cause. V and J calls and clone size follow that table, whereas D and trimming were derived from the DNA. A total of roughly 14,000 clones appear in this sample, 87% of them only once. Approximately 7.8% of the sample is in the top ten clones.

The chain employs TRBV5-4 and TRBJ1-6; the D segment could be TRBD1, given 5 matching bases. This sample comprised blood, obtained from a patient treated with checkpoint blockade. This clonotype was obtained from a human donor with melanoma. At the DNA level, the sequence is TGTGCCAGCAGGGGGGACCTGGATAATTCACCCCTCCACTTT. Translation gives CASRGDLDNSPLHF.